The clone carrying this T cell receptor beta chain was counted at least ten times. The target antigen is unknown. The CDR3 is made up of 14 amino acids. V dropped 3 bases and J dropped 5 bases, with 12 bases sitting between them. The data stem from a study of CD8 T cells in ankylosing spondylitis. Each TCR beta library was made by quantitative 5'-RACE that incorporated molecular barcodes. One entry per CDR3 protein, called by TCRdb with MiXCR from the 5' RACE reads. The sample has under 250,000 distinct CDR3 sequences, 8.2% seen once. Study outcomes and limitations: As reported, disease-linked clones showed significant enrichment in matched ankylosing spondylitis synovial fluid. There was a TCR beta motif, made of several highly homologous variants, that appeared characteristic of ankylosing spondylitis blood. Previously reported in reactive arthritis synovial fluid and blood were some of the motif variants.

The sequenced sample consisted of blood, either unsorted or a sorted T cell fraction (not recorded which). The TCR comes from a female donor with ankylosing spondylitis or in good health (not recorded which). The rearrangement uses TRBV12-3 or TRBV12-4 and TRBJ2-3; no clear D gene. As DNA, the CDR3 is TGTGCCAGCAGTTTCCGGTCCCGAGGAGATACGCAGTATTTT. Its translation: CASSFRSRGDTQYF.